The sequence of this TCR beta chain was determined in a study of T cells in tuberculosis listed by TCRdb under 2018. For the study in its entirety: The study combined CD1B tetramers and high-throughput TCR immunosequencing to characterize T cells specific for the mycobacterial lipid antigen glucose monomycolate (GMM). In a South African clinical cohort, IGRA-negative adolescents, IGRA-positive adolescents with latent tuberculosis and adults with active tuberculosis were compared, with roughly 10 people in each group. PBMC from patients with active tuberculosis were archived either before the start of standard anti-tuberculosis treatment or within 7 days of starting that treatment.

The meaning of the sample's time point label: new active TB diagnosis, blood taken before or within 7 days of starting treatment. The patients with active tuberculosis were newly diagnosed, HIV-seronegative South African adults aged 18 years or older. Active tuberculosis was confirmed by positive sputum smear microscopy and/or positive M. tuberculosis culture. Unsorted cryopreserved PBMC were immunosequenced, covering on average approximately 100,000 T cells per clinical donor. The immunoSEQ multiplex PCR assay was used to generate TCR libraries, with TCR-beta and/or TCR-alpha/delta assays applied to each sample. The amplified TCR libraries were sequenced using the Illumina high-throughput platform. The study's own analysis went as follows. Clustering and dimensionality reduction relied on pairwise TCRdist distances among GMM-specific receptors from T cells that were either sorted ex vivo or expanded in vitro. Each clinical repertoire was scored by mean NN-distance, the average TCRdist to the nearest 10% of tetramer-positive reference sequences. GEM TCR motif frequency was calculated as the fraction of unique TCRs that matched known GEM sequences in V/J usage and CDR3 length. Active tuberculosis was classified by linear discriminant analysis with leave-one-out cross-validation, implemented in scikit-learn. The immuneACCESS repertoire file appears here via TCRdb, limited to in-frame rearrangements. These files lack a portion of the clones; in checked studies, under half of the deficit traces to unresolved V genes, and the cause of the others is not known. The V and J calls and clone size are taken from that table; D and trimming were inferred from the DNA. Present in this sample are under 40,000 clones, 86% of which were seen just once. More than 4% of the sample is held by the ten biggest clonotypes.

As to this clone: There is no known antigen for this receptor. The sample holds no much larger clone one base away, and base qualities are not on file.

The research as a whole found: The smaller NN-distances in active tuberculosis patients were driven in part by shorter CDR3-alpha lengths, while the difference seen for TCR-beta was not statistically significant. Clinical samples were chosen by availability of cryopreserved specimens, and active tuberculosis cases were adults while controls were adolescents. Smaller mean NN-distances to GMM-specific TCRs were observed in active tuberculosis TCR-alpha repertoires than in IGRA-negative controls, suggesting clonal expansion of GMM-specific TCRs. With the diverse GMM-specific repertoire as input, a classifier achieved around 87% accuracy (AUROC about 0.93), whereas GEM motif frequencies as input gave roughly 70% accuracy.

The sample was PBMCs, taken at tuberculosis diagnosis. The clonotype comes from an adult with tuberculosis.

The DNA reads as follows: TGTGCCAGCAGTCCCCAGGAGGGTTTGAGCACAGATACGCAGTATTTT. Its product reads: CASSPQEGLSTDTQYF. The chain is assembled from TRBV6-6 and TRBJ2-3, and TRBD2 may be the D gene, going by 6 matching bases. V gives up 5 bases and J gives up 0 bases, and the segment between their germline ends measures 15 bases. According to the germline V gene (reference sequence), CDR1 reads MNHNY and CDR2 reads SVGAGI. The CDR3 runs 16 residues from the cysteine to the phenylalanine. Only CDR3 DNA is held: 48 bases, read in frame from base 1.